Following are 21 T cell receptor beta chains from one sample sequenced in a study of cytomegalovirus exposure and HLA in healthy donors (dated by TCRdb to 2017 to 2019). Library generation was performed with the immunoSEQ multiplex PCR assay. For the multiplex PCR, a mixture combining 60 forward primers for TCR Vbeta segments and 13 reverse primers for TCR Jbeta segments was used. This is the immuneACCESS table as TCRdb keeps it, with only in-frame sequences that have V and J called. A part of the clones is gone; compared with another copy, unresolved V genes explain less than half, and the rest is unexplained. This sample holds 150,000 to 200,000 clones; 68% were observed only once. The ten top clones hold 4% to 5.5% of the sample. Sequencing input: PBMCs. All receptors derive from a woman aged 18-30 years in good health and CMV-seropositive.

The J gene is TRBJ1-1, the V gene TRBV7-6; 7 bases are shared with TRBD1. The CDR3 covers 13 residues. Germline V gene sequence: CDR1 SGHVS, CDR2 FNYEAQ. Trimming removed 1 base from V and 10 bases from J; junction bases left unmatched: 6. This chain's CDR3 is CASSLGQGGRAFF. The CDR3 coding sequence is TGTGCCAGCAGCTTAGGACAGGGAGGAAGAGCTTTCTTT. Looking up the rest from reference TRBV7-6 and TRBJ1-1 gives the full variable domain: GAGVSQSPRYKVTKRGQDVALRCDPISGHVSLYWYRQALGQGPEFLTYFNYEAQQDKSGLPNDRFSAERPEGSISTLTIQRTEQRDSAMYRCASSLGQGGRAFFGQGTRLTVV.

This clone was seen a few times. This chain joins TRBV27 and TRBJ2-3, with D unclear. Germline V lookup: CDR1 MNHEY, CDR2 SMNVEV (reference sequence). Trimming removed 3 bases from V and 0 bases from J, with 7 bases in between. The CDR3 has 14 residues. This CDR3 reads CASSFQISTDTQYF. Written as DNA, the CDR3 is TGTGCCAGCAGTTTCCAGATTAGCACAGATACGCAGTATTTT.

The gene calls are TRBV27 and TRBJ1-5; D not certain. Germline V lookup: CDR1 MNHEY, CDR2 SMNVEV (reference sequence). The CDR3 spans 15 residues. V was clipped by 5 bases and J by 2 bases, with 13 bases between them. CDR3: CASSPLYRGNQPQHF. The CDR3 DNA is TGTGCCAGCAGTCCCCTTTACCGGGGCAATCAGCCCCAGCATTTT.

The chain employs TRBV4-2 and TRBJ2-2, with 13 bases fitting TRBD2. There are 16 residues in the CDR3. Looked up from germline, CDR1 is LGHNA and CDR2 is YNFKEQ. Trimming took 0 bases from V and 8 from J; bases not matched to a gene: 3. CDR3 in amino acids: CASSQELAGGYGELFF. The CDR3 DNA follows: TGTGCCAGCAGCCAAGAACTAGCGGGGGGGTATGGGGAGCTGTTTTTT.

V gene TRBV30 combines with J gene TRBJ2-5; 8 bases agree with TRBD2. V shed 1 base, J shed 7 bases, and the junction held 5 bases outside the gene matches. This CDR3 spans 13 amino acids. The germline V gene has CDR1 GTSNPN and CDR2 SVGIG (reference sequence). CDR3: CAWSATSDGTQYF. The CDR3 DNA follows: TGTGCCTGGAGTGCGACTAGCGATGGGACCCAGTACTTC.

The chain combines TRBV15 with TRBJ1-5; TRBD1 might be the D (5 bases). Germline V gene sequence: CDR1 LNHNV, CDR2 YYDKDF (reference sequence). V was pared by 0 bases and J by 3 bases, with 15 bases between. The length of the CDR3 is 17 residues. The CDR3 loop is CATSRDYLAGPNQPQHF. The CDR3 DNA reads as TGTGCCACCAGCAGAGATTATTTGGCGGGACCCAATCAGCCCCAGCATTTT.

This chain uses TRBV6-5 with TRBJ2-7, with D maybe TRBD1 (5 bases). V lost 2 bases to trimming and J lost 7 bases, with 18 bases between them. CDR3 length: 15 residues. Germline CDR1 MNHEY, CDR2 SVGAGI. CDR3 amino acids: CASSYDSSLTREQYF. Here the CDR3 DNA reads TGTGCCAGCAGTTACGACAGCTCACTGACTCGGGAGCAGTACTTC.

This clone was seen more than once but under ten times. V usage is TRBV27 and J usage is TRBJ1-3, with D possibly matching TRBD1 (6 bases). Trimming took 4 bases from V and 8 from J, leaving 15 bases between them. The germline V gene encodes CDR1 MNHEY and CDR2 SMNVEV (reference sequence). The CDR3 extends over 14 amino acids. This chain's CDR3 is CASSSRGLTDTIYF. The CDR3 nucleotides read TGTGCCAGCAGTTCCAGGGGTCTGACGGACACCATATATTTT.

The rearrangement joins TRBV5-1 to TRBJ2-5; D perhaps matches TRBD2 (5 bases). In germline, CDR1 is SGHRS, CDR2 YFSETQ. The CDR3 has 13 residues. Trimming stripped 4 bases from V and 2 bases from J, with 9 bases between. CDR3: CASSRDQQETQYF. In DNA form, the CDR3 reads TGCGCCAGCAGCCGGGATCAACAAGAGACCCAGTACTTC.

The rearrangement links TRBV2 to TRBJ2-3; the D is unclear. This CDR3 has 13 residues. Trimming removed 5 bases at V and 4 bases at J, with 10 bases between. Germline lookup yields CDR1 SNHLY and CDR2 FYNNEI. This CDR3 is CASSPVNPDTQYF. The CDR3 region has the DNA TGTGCCAGCAGTCCGGTTAACCCAGATACGCAGTATTTT.

In its sample, this clone was seen a few times. This chain connects TRBV29-1 to TRBJ1-1; D remains ambiguous. The germline V gene has CDR1 SQVTM and CDR2 ANQGSEA. V shed 2 bases and J shed 0 bases, with 7 bases lying between them. The CDR3 spans 13 residues. CDR3 DNA: TGCAGCGTTGAAAATAGCCTGAACACTGAAGCTTTCTTT. This translates into CSVENSLNTEAFF. Supplemented by reference TRBV29-1 and TRBJ1-1, the full variable domain reads SAVISQKPSRDICQRGTSLTIQCQVDSQVTMMFWYRQQPGQSLTLIATANQGSEATYESGFVIDKFPISRPNLTFSTLTVSNMSPEDSSIYLCSVENSLNTEAFFGQGTRLTVV.

The chain has TRBV29-1 and TRBJ2-1; the D gene is possibly TRBD1 (5 bases). Germline CDR1 and CDR2: SQVTM and ANQGSEA. CDR3 size: 14 residues. The ends were cut back, 4 bases at V and 5 bases at J, with 15 bases in the middle. For the CDR3, the DNA is TGCAGCGTTGGTCTGGGAACAGGAGACAATGAGCAGTTCTTC. Translation gives CSVGLGTGDNEQFF.

The CDR3 DNA sequence: TGCAGCGTGGCCGACAGGGTTGGTGAAAAACTGTTTTTT. It encodes CSVADRVGEKLFF. The chain carries TRBV29-1 and TRBJ1-4, with 7 bases aligning to TRBD1. Trimming took 6 bases from V and 7 from J; bases not matched to a gene: 8. This CDR3 spans 13 amino acids. Germline-derived CDR1 and CDR2 are SQVTM and ANQGSEA.

J is TRBJ1-2 and V is TRBV11-2; 12 bases are shared with TRBD1. V dropped 5 bases and J dropped 4; count of bases not matched to a gene: 8. There are 16 residues in the CDR3. The V gene's germline CDR1 is SGHAT and CDR2 FQNNGV. CDR3 amino acids: CASSPPGTGGIYGYTF. DNA for the CDR3: TGTGCCAGCAGCCCCCCTGGGACAGGGGGCATCTATGGCTACACCTTC.

This clone was observed a handful of times. V usage is TRBV5-1 and J usage is TRBJ1-2; D gene unclear. The ends were cut back, 4 bases at V and 8 bases at J, with 18 bases in the middle. This CDR3 region has 14 residues. The germline V gene has CDR1 SGHRS and CDR2 YFSETQ. CDR3 bases: TGCGCCAGCAGCCCCCTCCGAGGGTTGCGGGGCTACACCTTC. Its translation: CASSPLRGLRGYTF.

There are a few counts of this clone. V is TRBV28 and J is TRBJ1-5; tentative D call: TRBD1 (5 bases). The CDR3 is 15 residues long. Between the trimmed V and J ends, which lost 2 bases and 0 bases, there was a span of 8 bases. Per the germline V gene, CDR1 is MDHEN and CDR2 is SYDVKM. This chain's CDR3 is CASSLDSDSNQPQHF. In DNA form, the CDR3 reads TGTGCCAGCAGTTTAGACAGTGATAGCAATCAGCCCCAGCATTTT. Looking up the rest from reference TRBV28 and TRBJ1-5 gives the full variable domain: DVKVTQSSRYLVKRTGEKVFLECVQDMDHENMFWYRQDPGLGLRLIYFSYDVKMKEKGDIPEGYSVSREKKERFSLILESASTNQTSMYLCASSLDSDSNQPQHFGDGTRLSIL.

The V and J genes are TRBV7-3 and TRBJ2-7, with 7 bases aligning to TRBD2. The ends lost 5 bases at V and 6 bases at J; junction bases unmatched: 13. The V gene's germline CDR1 is SGHTA and CDR2 FQGTGA. The CDR3 consists of 15 residues. The CDR3 nucleotides are TGTGCCAGCAGCCCAGACGGGAGGCCCTTGATCGAGCAGTACTTC. It specifies CASSPDGRPLIEQYF.

This clone was counted only a few times. The chain carries TRBV4-3 and TRBJ2-3; D is possibly TRBD2 (7 bases). Trimming removed 1 base from V and 6 bases from J, with 17 bases in between. This CDR3 comprises 16 residues. The germline V gene encodes CDR1 LGHNA and CDR2 YSLEER. DNA of the CDR3: TGCGCCAGCAGCCAAGCCCTGGGGGGGGCGAGGGATACGCAGTATTTT. This translates into CASSQALGGARDTQYF.

In its sample, this clone was seen a few times. The rearrangement links TRBV6-5 to TRBJ1-5, with a weak D call TRBD1 (6 bases). Germline V gene lookup returns CDR1 MNHEY and CDR2 SVGAGI. This CDR3 comprises 16 residues. V lost 2 bases to trimming and J lost 3 bases, with 14 bases between them. This chain's CDR3 is CASSYRGGSDNQPQHF. Written as DNA, the CDR3 is TGTGCCAGCAGTTACCGGGGGGGCTCTGACAATCAGCCCCAGCATTTT.

This chain uses TRBV10-1 with TRBJ1-2, with 7 bases lining up with TRBD1. Germline V CDR1 and CDR2: WNHNN, SYGVQD (reference sequence). J gave up 5 bases and V 8 bases, and 14 bases lay outside the gene matches. The CDR3 runs to 15 residues. CDR3 protein: CASGEPGTVWYGYTF. The CDR3 DNA reads as TGCGCCAGCGGCGAGCCGGGGACAGTTTGGTATGGCTACACCTTC.

The rearrangement joins TRBV5-1 to TRBJ2-5; D is unresolved. The J call may be faulty, since TRBJ2-7 better matches the DNA end. The CDR3 is 11 residues long. In germline, CDR1 is SGHRS, CDR2 YFSETQ. The CDR3 DNA reads as TGCGCCAGCAGCATCCACGCCGAGCAGTACTTC. This sequence encodes CASSIHAEQYF.